The clone carrying this TCR beta chain was recorded a few times. What it recognizes is unknown. Produced via immunoSEQ multiplex PCR; TCRdb's table is partial and in-frame only. This sample has 90,000 to 100,000 clones, with 70% to 85% found just once. The data belong to a study of OX40 agonist ivuxolimab in advanced cancers. For the study at large: Among those enrolled, mean age was approximately 60 years (range roughly 20 to 80) and approximately 83% were male. Study-wide results and caveats: No antigen was identified for the clonally expanded peripheral T cells. Partial responders dosed at 0.1-3.0 mg/kg displayed clonal expansion ranking among the lowest.

Deletions cut 3 bases from V and 9 bases from J, with 12 bases between. The CDR3 contains 14 residues. Germline loops: CDR1 LNHDA, CDR2 SQIVND (reference sequence). This TCR was recovered from an adult with an advanced solid tumor such as melanoma, head and neck, liver or kidney cancer. The sequencing here drew on CD4+ or CD8+ T cells sorted from blood, taken in a trial of the OX40 agonist ivuxolimab. The chain combines TRBV19 with TRBJ1-6, with D hard to call. The CDR3 sequence: CASSIMPGSSPLHF. The DNA of the CDR3 is TGTGCCAGTAGTATCATGCCGGGAAGTTCACCCCTCCACTTT.